This TCR beta chain is drawn from a study of early stage breast cancer tumors. Study results and limitations: Unsorted bulk genomic DNA sequencing lacked pairing and functional marker data. In most of the 16 patients, blood comparison separated tumor from normal breast.

Some clones are missing from TCRdb's copy, which holds only in-frame ones; the method was immunoSEQ multiplex PCR. The table has tens of thousands of clones, approximately 80% seen once. This CDR3 comprises 13 residues. Trimming pared 4 bases from V and 4 bases from J, leaving 11 bases between. The V gene's germline CDR1 is SGDLS and CDR2 YYNGEE. As to this clone: The antigen remains unidentified.

Sequencing used blood. The clonotype comes from a person aged 25 to 45 with breast cancer. The chain employs TRBV9 and TRBJ1-1; D is perhaps TRBD1 (5 bases). The CDR3 DNA sequence: TGTGCCAGCAGCACGGGGACGGGCACTGAAGCTTTCTTT. The encoded protein is CASSTGTGTEAFF.